This T cell receptor beta chain was sequenced for a study of blood T cell repertoires in COVID-19. Some clones are missing from TCRdb's copy, which holds only in-frame ones; the method was immunoSEQ multiplex PCR. The sample carries about 200,000 clones, around 84% recorded once. Trimming shortened V by 6 bases and J by 5 bases, and 16 bases separated the two germline ends. Per germline, CDR1 MNHEY and CDR2 SVGAGI. This CDR3 has 14 amino acids. Sequenced sample: PBMCs or T cells enriched from blood (not recorded which). The chain is built from TRBV6-5 and TRBJ1-1, with D perhaps matching TRBD1 (6 bases). The receptor was derived from a man between 35 and 55 years old who had recovered from COVID-19. The CDR3: CASRSKPRGTEAFF. CDR3 nucleotide sequence: TGTGCCAGCAGATCCAAACCGAGGGGGACTGAAGCTTTCTTT.